These 8 T cell receptor beta chains share one sample of origin, sequenced in a study of OX40 agonist ivuxolimab in advanced cancers. TCRdb keeps only in-frame clones here, not all; method: immunoSEQ multiplex PCR. The sample lists more than 75,000 clones, approximately 80% occurring once. Sequenced here: CD4+ or CD8+ T cells sorted from blood, sampled in a trial of the OX40 agonist ivuxolimab. These receptors all stem from an adult with an advanced solid tumor such as melanoma, head and neck, liver or kidney cancer.

The chain employs TRBV12-5 and TRBJ2-3; 8 bases are a match to TRBD2. CDR3 size: 12 residues. Germline V gene lookup returns CDR1 LGHNT and CDR2 FRNRAP. Trimming at V came to 4 bases and at J to 9 bases, leaving 3 bases not matched to a gene. The CDR3 bases are TGTGCTAGTGGTTCGAGACTAGCGACGCAGTATTTT. Amino acid sequence: CASGSRLATQYF.

This chain uses TRBV27 with TRBJ1-1; TRBD1 is a possible D gene (6 bases). Trimming removed 3 bases from V and 4 bases from J, with 9 bases in between. Germline V lookup: CDR1 MNHEY, CDR2 SMNVEV (reference sequence). The CDR3 consists of 13 residues. CDR3 in DNA: TGTGCCAGCAGTTTGGGGGGGGCCACTGAAGCTTTCTTT. Protein sequence: CASSLGGATEAFF.

The rearrangement joins TRBV7-9 to TRBJ1-4, with D possibly matching TRBD1 (6 bases). V was trimmed by 6 bases and J by 3 bases, leaving 11 bases between them. This CDR3 contains 14 residues. Germline assignment: CDR1 SEHNR and CDR2 FQNEAQ (reference sequence). CDR3 sequence: CASSTQGPNEKLFF. As DNA, the CDR3 is TGTGCCAGCAGTACACAGGGACCTAATGAAAAACTGTTTTTT.

V gene TRBV19 combines with J gene TRBJ2-1; 12 bases match TRBD2. CDR3 length: 18 amino acids. CDR1 and CDR2 from the germline V gene are LNHDA and SQIVND (reference sequence). The trim removed 4 bases at V and 0 bases at J, leaving 7 bases unmatched. CDR3 amino acids: CASSTGLAGFLSYNEQFF. The CDR3 DNA reads as TGTGCCAGTAGTACCGGACTAGCGGGGTTCCTCTCCTACAATGAGCAGTTCTTC.

This clone was detected once. The gene calls are TRBV9 and TRBJ2-2; no definite D call. The CDR3 spans 13 residues. CDR1 and CDR2 (germline): SGDLS, YYNGEE. V lost 2 bases, J lost 2 bases, and 4 bases lay in between. CDR3 DNA: TGTGCCAGCAGCGTCAGTAACACCGGGGAGCTGTTTTTT. The encoded protein is CASSVSNTGELFF.

V usage is TRBV7-2 and J usage is TRBJ1-1, with 8 bases lining up with TRBD1. Trimming took 5 bases from V and 5 from J; bases not matched to a gene: 13. CDR3 length: 16 amino acids. CDR1 SGHTA and CDR2 FQGNSA come from the germline V gene. The CDR3, as DNA: TGTGCCAGCAGCCGACGAAATGGACAGGGTAAGACTGAAGCTTTCTTT. It is translated as CASSRRNGQGKTEAFF.

V usage is TRBV10-3 and J usage is TRBJ1-4; 7 positions agree with TRBD1. Germline V gives CDR1 ENHRY, CDR2 SYGVKD. Unmatched junction bases numbered 3, after V lost 5 bases and J lost 3 bases. This CDR3 has 14 residues. The CDR3 is CAISPTGSNEKLFF. The CDR3 DNA sequence: TGTGCCATCAGTCCGACAGGGTCTAATGAAAAACTGTTTTTT.

V is TRBV19 and J is TRBJ2-7; D call uncertain. The CDR3 consists of 14 residues. Germline lookup yields CDR1 LNHDA and CDR2 SQIVND (reference sequence). V lost 4 bases to trimming and J lost 6 bases, with 16 bases between them. The CDR3 DNA follows: TGTGCCAGTAGTACAGGAGTTCGCACGGGCGAGCAGTACTTC. Residues: CASSTGVRTGEQYF.